This T cell receptor beta chain was recovered during a study of shared clonotypes between healthy human individuals. Study context: The study enrolled a couple of women and three men aged 18 to 49.

Repertoires were generated with immunoSEQ multiplex PCR, while TCRdb's copy carries only in-frame clones and drops some. The data show about 1.5 million clones, approximately 97% seen once. Study donors comprised healthy, HIV-negative adults devoid of recent acute infection or vaccination. CDR3 size: 15 residues. Germline V CDR1 and CDR2: WSHSY, SAAADI. Trimming pared 5 bases from V and 2 bases from J, leaving 14 bases between. The receptor was derived from a young man in good health. The V gene is TRBV10-2, the J gene TRBJ2-3, with D possibly TRBD2 on 6 matching bases. The sequencing input was naive CD4+ T cells sorted from blood. Subset in this sample: CD45RA+ positively selected. The DNA of the CDR3 is TGCGCCAGCAGTACTGGGAGGAAGATCACAGATACGCAGTATTTT. It specifies CASSTGRKITDTQYF.